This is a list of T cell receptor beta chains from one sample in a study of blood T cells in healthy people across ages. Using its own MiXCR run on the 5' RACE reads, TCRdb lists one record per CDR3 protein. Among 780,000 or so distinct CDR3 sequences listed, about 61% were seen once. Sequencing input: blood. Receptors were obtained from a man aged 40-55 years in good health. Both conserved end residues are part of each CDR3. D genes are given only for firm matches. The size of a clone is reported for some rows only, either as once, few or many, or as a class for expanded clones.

CDR3 DNA: TGTGCCAGCAGGCCTTCAAACAATGAGCAGTTCTTC
CDR3 protein: CASRPSNNEQFF
V gene: TRBV12-3/TRBV12-4
J gene: TRBJ2-1
clone size: -
D gene: -

CDR3 DNA: TGTGCCAGCAGCTCGACAGGGGTGGGGTCACCCCTCCACTTT
CDR3 protein: CASSSTGVGSPLHF
V gene: TRBV7-9
J gene: TRBJ1-6
clone size: -
D gene: TRBD1

CDR3 DNA: TGTGCCAGCAGTTCCCCAGGGACTCTGCGAGAGGCCCAGTACTTC
CDR3 protein: CASSSPGTLREAQYF
V gene: TRBV28
J gene: TRBJ2-5
clone size: once
D gene: -

CDR3 DNA: TGTGCCAGCAGTGCTCGAGATTATGGCTACACCTTC
CDR3 protein: CASSARDYGYTF
V gene: TRBV2
J gene: TRBJ1-2
clone size: few
D gene: -

CDR3 DNA: TGTGCCAGCAGTTACTCGACGGGTCCGGGCTATGGCTACACCTTC
CDR3 protein: CASSYSTGPGYGYTF
V gene: TRBV6-5
J gene: TRBJ1-2
clone size: -
D gene: -

CDR3 DNA: TGCAGTGCTAAGGCGGGGGAGTACAATGAGCAGTTCTTC
CDR3 protein: CSAKAGEYNEQFF
V gene: TRBV20-1
J gene: TRBJ2-1
clone size: once
D gene: TRBD2

CDR3 DNA: TGTGCCAGCAGTAATTTACGTGAGCAGTACTTC
CDR3 protein: CASSNLREQYF
V gene: TRBV27
J gene: TRBJ2-4
clone size: few
D gene: -

CDR3 DNA: TGTGCCAGCAGCCAGAGGACTAGCCGTGAGACCCAGTACTTC
CDR3 protein: CASSQRTSRETQYF
V gene: TRBV14
J gene: TRBJ2-5
clone size: few
D gene: TRBD2

CDR3 DNA: TGTGCCAGCAGTTTCTCAATGGACACTGAAGCTTTCTTT
CDR3 protein: CASSFSMDTEAFF
V gene: TRBV27
J gene: TRBJ1-1
clone size: -
D gene: -

CDR3 DNA: TGCAGTGCTAGAGATCTAGGACAGGGGGCCGATCAGCCCCAGCATTTT
CDR3 protein: CSARDLGQGADQPQHF
V gene: TRBV20-1
J gene: TRBJ1-5
clone size: -
D gene: TRBD1

CDR3 DNA: TGTGCCAGCCAGCCTTCCACCGGCCTTCAGGGGTTGGACTATGGCTACACCTTC
CDR3 protein: CASQPSTGLQGLDYGYTF
V gene: TRBV27
J gene: TRBJ1-2
clone size: -
D gene: -

CDR3 DNA: TGTGCCAGCAGAACACAGGCCCTAGCTTCCTACGAGCAGTACTTC
CDR3 protein: CASRTQALASYEQYF
V gene: TRBV28
J gene: TRBJ2-7
clone size: few
D gene: -

CDR3 DNA: TGCAGTGCTATCACCAGGACAGGGGGTCTGGAGACCCAGTACTTC
CDR3 protein: CSAITRTGGLETQYF
V gene: TRBV20-1
J gene: TRBJ2-5
clone size: -
D gene: TRBD1

CDR3 DNA: TGTGCCAGCAGTTACTCGACAGGGAGCCCCTACGAGCAGTACTTC
CDR3 protein: CASSYSTGSPYEQYF
V gene: TRBV6-2/TRBV6-3
J gene: TRBJ2-7
clone size: few
D gene: TRBD1

CDR3 DNA: TGCAGCGAGCTCAGGGAGAGCTCCTACAATGAGCAGTTCTTC
CDR3 protein: CSELRESSYNEQFF
V gene: TRBV29-1
J gene: TRBJ2-1
clone size: -
D gene: -

CDR3 DNA: TGTGCCAGCAGTTTAATCGGGGGACAGACAACAGCAACCAGCACAGATACGCAGTATTTT
CDR3 protein: CASSLIGGQTTATSTDTQYF
V gene: TRBV28
J gene: TRBJ2-3
clone size: -
D gene: -

CDR3 DNA: TGTGCCAGCAGCTCCTCGGGCGGGAGCTCCTACGAGCAGTACTTC
CDR3 protein: CASSSSGGSSYEQYF
V gene: TRBV7-3
J gene: TRBJ2-7
clone size: -
D gene: TRBD2

CDR3 DNA: TGTGCCAGCAGCGTCGGGACCCTACAGTACTATGGCTACACCTTC
CDR3 protein: CASSVGTLQYYGYTF
V gene: TRBV2
J gene: TRBJ1-2
clone size: few
D gene: -

CDR3 DNA: TGTGCCAGCACGGGGGGGCTGTTCGGGACCCAGTACTTC
CDR3 protein: CASTGGLFGTQYF
V gene: TRBV12-3/TRBV12-4
J gene: TRBJ2-5
clone size: -
D gene: TRBD2

CDR3 DNA: TGTGCCACAGGAGATGGTAGGGTAAATGAGCAGTTCTTC
CDR3 protein: CATGDGRVNEQFF
V gene: TRBV25-1
J gene: TRBJ2-1
clone size: -
D gene: -

CDR3 DNA: TGTGCCAGCAGCCCTACAGGGAGCTCCTACAATGAGCAGTACTTC
CDR3 protein: CASSPTGSSYNEQYF
V gene: TRBV3-1
J gene: TRBJ2-7
clone size: -
D gene: -

CDR3 DNA: TGTGCCAGCAGCCAAGATGTGTTAAGGGGGGCCAAAGATACGCAGTATTTT
CDR3 protein: CASSQDVLRGAKDTQYF
V gene: TRBV14
J gene: TRBJ2-3
clone size: -
D gene: -

CDR3 DNA: TGTGCCAGCAGTGGCCTTAGTGCCGCCCATATTCTGAATACGCAGTATTTT
CDR3 protein: CASSGLSAAHILNTQYF
V gene: TRBV6-1
J gene: TRBJ2-3
clone size: -
D gene: -